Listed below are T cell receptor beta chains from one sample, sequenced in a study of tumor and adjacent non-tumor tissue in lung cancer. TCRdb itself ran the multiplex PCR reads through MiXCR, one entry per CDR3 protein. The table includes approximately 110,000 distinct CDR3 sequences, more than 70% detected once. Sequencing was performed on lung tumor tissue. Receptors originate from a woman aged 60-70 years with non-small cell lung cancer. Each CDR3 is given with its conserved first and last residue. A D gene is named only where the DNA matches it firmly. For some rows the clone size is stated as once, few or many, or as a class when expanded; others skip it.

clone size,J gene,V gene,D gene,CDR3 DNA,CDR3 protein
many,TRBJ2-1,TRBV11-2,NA,TGTGCCAGCAGCTCGGACAGCTCCTACAATGAGCAGTTCTTC,CASSSDSSYNEQFF
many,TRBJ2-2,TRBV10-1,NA,TGCGCCAGCAGTGAGAATACTGGGGGGACCGGGGAGCTGTTTTTT,CASSENTGGTGELFF
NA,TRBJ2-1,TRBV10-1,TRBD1,TGCGCCAGCATGGACAGGGATAGCAATGAGCAGTCCTTC,CASMDRDSNEQSF
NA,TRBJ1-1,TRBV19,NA,TGTGCCAGCAATCCAGGAGCAAGGAACAATGAAGCTTTCTTT,CASNPGARNNEAFF
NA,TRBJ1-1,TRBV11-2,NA,TGTGCCAGCGGCTTAGATCCCAGTGTGTTCACTGAAGCTTTCTTT,CASGLDPSVFTEAFF
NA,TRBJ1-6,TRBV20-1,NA,TGCAGTGCTAGATATAATACCCTTGCTCTATATAATTCACCCCTCCACTTT,CSARYNTLALYNSPLHF
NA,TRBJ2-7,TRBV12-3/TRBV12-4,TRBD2,TGTGCCAGTAACTCTATTGAGGGACTAGCTTACGAGCAGTACTTC,CASNSIEGLAYEQYF
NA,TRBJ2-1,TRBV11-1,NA,TGTGCCAGCAGCTTAGGTGAGGACGATGAGCAGTTCTTC,CASSLGEDDEQFF
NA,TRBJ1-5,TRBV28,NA,TGTGCCAGCGGGAGAGGGAGCAATCAGCCCCAGCATTTT,CASGRGSNQPQHF
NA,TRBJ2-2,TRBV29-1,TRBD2,TGCAGCGTTGTAGCGGGAGACACCGGGGAGCTGTTTTTT,CSVVAGDTGELFF
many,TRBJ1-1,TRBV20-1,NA,TGCAGTGCCTGGGTTAGGGGGGAACTCCCCATGAACACTGAAGCTTTCTTT,CSAWVRGELPMNTEAFF
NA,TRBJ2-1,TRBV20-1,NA,TGCAGTGCTAAACCGGTCAATGAGCAGCTCTTC,CSAKPVNEQLF
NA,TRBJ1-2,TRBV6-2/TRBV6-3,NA,TGTGCCATCAGCTCCCCAATATTGCAACAGGTGTTGTATGGCTACACATTC,CAISSPILQQVLYGYTF
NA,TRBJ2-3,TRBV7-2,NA,TGTGCCAGCAGCTTAGTCCGCGCCAGGCTAGCTAGCACAGATACGCAGTATTTT,CASSLVRARLASTDTQYF
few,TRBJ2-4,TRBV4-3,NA,TGCGCCAGCTGCTTGGGGACCGGTGAGAGGAACATTCAGTACTTC,CASCLGTGERNIQYF
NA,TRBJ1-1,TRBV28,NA,TGTGCCAGCAGTGCTCAGTCGCTTACTGAAGCTTTCTTT,CASSAQSLTEAFF
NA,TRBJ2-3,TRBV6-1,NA,TGTGCCAGCAGTGAAAGTGACACTCTAGATACGCAGTATTTT,CASSESDTLDTQYF
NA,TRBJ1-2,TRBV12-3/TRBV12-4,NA,TGTGCCAGCAGTTCAGATCGGGGTTATGGCTACACCTTC,CASSSDRGYGYTF
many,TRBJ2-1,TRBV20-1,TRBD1,TGCAGTGCGCTTGGACAGGGTTCCGATGAGCAGTTCTTC,CSALGQGSDEQFF
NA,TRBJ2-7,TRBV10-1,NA,TGTGCCAGCAGTGAGCAGAGACGAAGTGAGCAGCATTTC,CASSEQRRSEQHF
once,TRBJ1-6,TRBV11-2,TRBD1,TGTGTCAGCAGCCGTCAACGACAGGGGCTTTCACCCCTCCACTTT,CVSSRQRQGLSPLHF
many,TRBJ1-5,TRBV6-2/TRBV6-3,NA,TGTGCCAGCAGTAACGGACTTAGCAATCAGCCCCAGCATTTT,CASSNGLSNQPQHF